This T cell receptor (beta chain) was found in a study of blood T cell repertoires in COVID-19. Turning to the study itself: Acute-phase and convalescent COVID-19 samples originated in the United States, Italy and Spain. T cells, B-cell-depleted T cells, or PBMCs supplied cDNA or gDNA.

This clone is a singleton in its sample. CDR1 and CDR2 (germline): SGHRS, YFSETQ. CDR3 length: 15 amino acids. V lost 3 bases, J lost 6 bases, and 19 bases lay in between. In the authors' methods: Using reference gene primer amplification, nucleated cell counts were estimated. The data were produced by immunoSEQ multiplex PCR, yet TCRdb's version contains in-frame clones alone and is incomplete. The V and J calls and clone size were taken over from that table, and D and trimming were inferred from the DNA. The sample lists approximately 69,000 clones, 73% occurring once. Sequencing was done on a sample of peripheral blood. The rearrangement uses TRBV5-1 and TRBJ2-7; no clear D gene. The receptor comes from a man between 60 and 70 years old with acute or convalescent COVID-19. CDR3 DNA: TGCGCCAGCAGCTCCGGAAGTCTATCCTACAGCGAGCAGTACTTC. Its protein product is CASSSGSLSYSEQYF.